The T cell receptor (beta chain) under discussion was sequenced for a study of blood T cells in healthy people across ages. Findings and limits, study-wide: Estimates based on one million T cells were treated as lower bounds. Naive CD4+ cells and diversity were both higher in long-lived donors than in aged donors.

Using a J-beta primer mix together with a sample-barcoded 5' primer, a second PCR was run for 7 to 11 cycles. A template-switch adaptor containing 12 random nucleotides labeled each cDNA molecule. TCRdb ran MiXCR on the 5' RACE reads and lists one entry per CDR3 protein. The sample lists hundreds of thousands of distinct CDR3 sequences, under 45% occurring once. V gave up 2 bases and J gave up 4 bases, with 14 bases separating them. Germline lookup yields CDR1 MNHNS and CDR2 SASEGT. CDR3 length: 15 amino acids. Comments on this clonotype: Its antigen is not identified.

This chain links TRBV6-1 with TRBJ1-2, with unresolved D. The origin of this receptor is a man between 60 and 75 years old in good health. Source material: blood. DNA for the CDR3: TGTGCCAGCAGTGAATATAAGGGAATAGGCTATGGCTACACCTTC. Its translation: CASSEYKGIGYGYTF.